One sample yielded the 20 T cell receptor beta chains listed below, sequenced in a study of T cell responses to AZD1222 COVID-19 vaccine. Sequencing used immunoSEQ multiplex PCR; TCRdb keeps in-frame clones, though not all of them. The sample shows about 150,000 clones, 90% of them seen only once. The sample here was peripheral blood, taken 28 days after the second AZD1222 dose. All receptors come from an adult who received the AZD1222 COVID-19 vaccine.

This clone was seen a handful of times. CDR3 residues: CASSLESLFGAGYGYTF. The CDR3, as DNA: TGTGCCAGCAGCTTAGAGAGCCTATTCGGGGCGGGCTATGGCTACACCTTC. The gene calls are TRBV7-9 and TRBJ1-2, with D possibly TRBD1 on 5 matching bases. This CDR3 comprises 17 residues. Germline V gene sequence: CDR1 SEHNR, CDR2 FQNEAQ (reference sequence). V lost 1 base to trimming and J lost 4 bases, with 19 bases between them.

Points on this clone: This same CDR3 is encoded by further DNA sequences in the sample. V and J are TRBV5-1 and TRBJ1-5, with D possibly TRBD1 on 5 matching bases. The CDR3 length is 13 residues. V was shortened by 2 bases and J by 5 bases, with 8 bases between the two germline ends. Germline V gives CDR1 SGHRS, CDR2 YFSETQ. CDR3: CASSFEGDQPQHF. The CDR3 DNA reads TGCGCCAGCAGCTTCGAAGGGGATCAGCCCCAGCATTTT.

This chain joins TRBV6-1 and TRBJ1-6, with TRBD1 matching 9 bases. The germline CDR1 and CDR2 sequences are MNHNS and SASEGT. The CDR3 is made up of 15 amino acids. The V gene end was trimmed by 0 bases and the J gene end by 10 bases; junction bases not matched to a gene: 4. As DNA, the CDR3 is TGTGCCAGCAGTGAAGCCCCGGACAGGGGATCACCCCTCCACTTT. Translation gives CASSEAPDRGSPLHF.

This chain uses TRBV21-1 with TRBJ2-7. TRBV21-1 is flagged as a pseudogene. The CDR3 is 16 amino acids. CDR3 amino acids: CASSKERAGNPYEQYF. The CDR3 DNA sequence: TGTGCCAGCAGCAAAGAGAGGGCAGGGAATCCCTACGAGCAGTACTTC.

The rearrangement joins TRBV4-1 to TRBJ2-5; TRBD2 aligns across 8 bases. V was clipped by 1 base and J by 4 bases; unmatched bases: 5. Germline V lookup: CDR1 MGHRA, CDR2 YSYEKL. The CDR3 runs to 15 residues. The CDR3 bases are TGCGCCAGCAGCCAAGTGGGAGCGGGAGCAGAGACCCAGTACTTC. Residues: CASSQVGAGAETQYF.

V is TRBV27 and J is TRBJ2-7; TRBD2 matches at 7 bases. The CDR3 totals 14 residues. Germline V gene data show CDR1 as MNHEY and CDR2 as SMNVEV (reference sequence). The V segment lost 4 bases and the J segment 7 bases; nucleotides outside the gene matches: 10. In DNA form, the CDR3 reads TGTGCCAGCAGTTCTGGGGACTACCTCAGGGAGCAGTACTTC. Encoded protein: CASSSGDYLREQYF.

This sequence joins TRBV19 and TRBJ1-5, with D unclear. CDR1 and CDR2 (germline): LNHDA, SQIVND (reference sequence). V was cut by 3 bases and J by 2 bases, with 17 bases left in between. This CDR3 is built from 17 residues. The CDR3 reads CASSISVEAAGNQPQHF. CDR3 DNA sequence: TGTGCCAGTAGTATCTCGGTTGAGGCCGCGGGCAATCAGCCCCAGCATTTT.

The chain has TRBV2 and TRBJ2-7, with D unresolved. Between the trimmed V and J ends, which lost 2 bases and 3 bases, there was a span of 11 bases. From germline, CDR1 is SNHLY and CDR2 FYNNEI. The CDR3 runs to 14 residues. CDR3 sequence (DNA): TGTGCCAGCAGTGAAATAATTCGCTACTACGAGCAGTACTTC. It encodes CASSEIIRYYEQYF.

V gene TRBV3-1 (or the pseudogene TRBV3-2) combines with J gene TRBJ1-2; 9 positions agree with TRBD1. The CDR3 runs to 13 residues. The V gene's germline CDR1 is LGHDT and CDR2 YNNKEL (reference sequence). The V segment lost 1 base and the J segment 6 bases; nucleotides outside the gene matches: 0. The CDR3 is CASSQGTGDGYTF. Written as DNA, the CDR3 is TGTGCCAGCAGCCAAGGGACAGGGGATGGCTACACCTTC.

The V and J genes are TRBV28 and TRBJ2-6; D gene unclear. V lost 6 bases to trimming and J lost 0 bases, with 9 bases between them. The germline V gene encodes CDR1 MDHEN and CDR2 SYDVKM. The CDR3 loop spans 15 amino acids. The CDR3 reads CASSLGGSGANVLTF. Written as DNA, the CDR3 is TGTGCCAGCAGCCTGGGCGGCTCTGGGGCCAACGTCCTGACTTTC.

The genes are TRBV19 and TRBJ2-7, with 8 bases matching TRBD1. CDR1 is LNHDA, CDR2 SQIVND, per germline (reference sequence). The CDR3 length is 15 residues. Trimming cost V 7 bases and J 2 bases; bases outside gene matches: 10. Here the CDR3 DNA reads TGTGCCAGTACTTCTTCGACAGGGGAACCCTACGAGCAGTACTTC. Translation gives CASTSSTGEPYEQYF.

The J gene is TRBJ1-1, the V gene TRBV6-5, with D tentatively TRBD1 (5 bases). Germline assignment: CDR1 MNHEY and CDR2 SVGAGI. Trimming pared 6 bases from V and 2 bases from J, leaving 13 bases between. CDR3 length equals 14 residues. CDR3 in DNA: TGTGCCAGCAGCATGGGGGGGTCTAACACTGAAGCTTTCTTT. Protein: CASSMGGSNTEAFF.

The CDR3 nucleotides are TGTGCCAGTCGGACGGATTATAATTCACCCCTCCACTTT. Residues: CASRTDYNSPLHF. V and J are TRBV12-3 or TRBV12-4 and TRBJ1-6, with D unresolved. The V end lost 9 bases, the J end lost 4 bases, and 10 bases lay between the germline ends. This CDR3 region has 13 residues.

V usage is TRBV5-5 and J usage is TRBJ1-2; 9 bases agree with TRBD1. The germline CDR1 and CDR2 sequences are SGHKS and YYEKEE (reference sequence). The V segment lost 6 bases and the J segment 5 bases; nucleotides outside the gene matches: 14. The CDR3 is 16 residues long. In DNA, the CDR3 is TGTGCCAGCACCTATCCAGCGACAGGGGGGAGGTATGGCTACACCTTC. Protein sequence: CASTYPATGGRYGYTF.

The rearrangement links TRBV7-9 to TRBJ2-4, with 7 bases identical to TRBD1. Unmatched junction bases numbered 0, after V lost 1 base and J lost 0 bases. This CDR3 comprises 15 residues. Germline V CDR1 and CDR2: SEHNR, FQNEAQ (reference sequence). CDR3 protein: CASSLGQGAKNIQYF. CDR3 in DNA: TGTGCCAGCAGCTTAGGACAGGGAGCCAAAAACATTCAGTACTTC.

The J gene is TRBJ1-2, the V gene TRBV28, with D unclear. The germline V and J ends were trimmed by 5 bases and 4 bases, with 5 bases remaining between them. CDR1 is MDHEN and CDR2 is SYDVKM in the germline V gene. CDR3 length: 11 residues. The chain's CDR3 is CASSGGYGYTF. CDR3 in DNA: TGTGCCAGCAGTGGTGGCTATGGCTACACCTTC.

This chain uses TRBV5-4 with TRBJ1-2; D is ambiguous. The CDR3 sequence is 11 residues long. Germline assignment: CDR1 SGHNT and CDR2 YYREEE (reference sequence). V gave up 3 bases and J gave up 2 bases, with 2 bases separating them. CDR3 DNA sequence: TGTGCCAGCAGCTACAACTATGGCTACACCTTC. Translated, it gives CASSYNYGYTF.

DNA of the CDR3: TGTGCCAGTAGTCGGGACAGGGTGGCTGAAGCTTTCTTT. This codes for CASSRDRVAEAFF. This chain links TRBV19 with TRBJ1-1, with TRBD1 identical over 9 bases. Trimming took 5 bases from V and 6 from J; bases not matched to a gene: 4. This CDR3 has 13 residues. Germline V gives CDR1 LNHDA, CDR2 SQIVND (reference sequence).

This chain uses TRBV6-4 with TRBJ2-1; maybe TRBD2 (7 bases). The CDR3 is made up of 15 amino acids. V lost 4 bases, J lost 0 bases, and 10 bases lay in between. Germline lookup yields CDR1 MRHNA and CDR2 SNTAGT. CDR3 loop: CASSVRGGSYNEQFF. CDR3 DNA sequence: TGTGCCAGCAGTGTTAGGGGGGGCTCCTACAATGAGCAGTTCTTC.

The J gene is TRBJ2-1, the V gene TRBV5-4; unclear D gene. This CDR3 contains 12 residues. Trimming pared 4 bases from V and 8 bases from J, leaving 10 bases between. In germline, CDR1 is SGHNT, CDR2 YYREEE (reference sequence). The CDR3, as DNA: TGTGCCAGCAGCCCTGCCTGGGATGAGCAGTTCTTC. Translated: CASSPAWDEQFF.